This entry lists 24 T cell receptor beta chains sequenced from one sample in a study of T cells in Graves' hyperthyroidism and ophthalmopathy. TCR beta CDR3 region amplification was performed from RNA transcripts. The primer set for the first-round RT-PCR of the TCR CDR3 was HTBI. MiXCR, run by TCRdb on the multiplex PCR reads, gives a single entry per CDR3 protein. This sample yields fewer than 800,000 distinct CDR3 sequences, of which about a sixth are seen a single time; around 7.7% belongs to the top ten. The sample comprised blood. The receptor source for this set is a man aged 18 to 29 with Graves' hyperthyroidism.

The rearrangement uses TRBV20-1 and TRBJ2-2; 7 bases are a match to TRBD2. V was pared by 0 bases and J by 5 bases, with 6 bases of the junction left unmatched. This CDR3 is 15 amino acids long. Looked up from germline, CDR1 is DFQATT and CDR2 is SNEGSKA (reference sequence). CDR3 sequence: CSARDQSGGTGELFF. CDR3 in DNA: TGCAGTGCTAGAGACCAATCGGGGGGAACCGGGGAGCTGTTTTTT.

This clonotype was observed a few times. The chain joins TRBV7-9 to TRBJ2-1, with 9 positions matching TRBD2. Germline CDR1 is SEHNR and CDR2 is FQNEAQ (reference sequence). CDR3 length: 16 amino acids. The V segment lost 5 bases and the J segment 0 bases; nucleotides outside the gene matches: 5. The chain's CDR3 is CASSTLAGLSYNEQFF. The CDR3 region has the DNA TGTGCCAGCAGCACACTAGCGGGCCTCTCCTACAATGAGCAGTTCTTC.

This clonotype was recorded at least ten times. This chain links TRBV12-3 or TRBV12-4 with TRBJ2-7; D is unresolved. The ends were cut back, 6 bases at V and 0 bases at J, with 9 bases in the middle. CDR3 length: 13 residues. The CDR3 here is CASSRASSYEQYF. The CDR3, as DNA: TGTGCCAGCAGCCGGGCCAGCTCCTACGAGCAGTACTTC.

This clonotype has at least ten counts. This sequence joins TRBV2 and TRBJ1-5; the D is unclear. This CDR3 spans 14 amino acids. In germline, CDR1 is SNHLY, CDR2 FYNNEI. Deletions cut 4 bases from V and 6 bases from J, with 13 bases between. CDR3 amino acids: CASSGLAFSQPQHF. CDR3 DNA sequence: TGTGCCAGCAGTGGATTGGCATTTAGTCAGCCCCAGCATTTT.

There are many counts of this clonotype. This chain joins TRBV18 and TRBJ2-5; D may be TRBD2 (6 bases). Germline CDR1 reads KGHSH; CDR2 reads LQKENI. The CDR3 extends over 16 amino acids. Trimming cost V 3 bases and J 2 bases, with 16 bases left between them. As DNA, the CDR3 is TGTGCCAGCTCACCCCCTCGGGGTAGCGGACAAGAGACCCAGTACTTC. This sequence encodes CASSPPRGSGQETQYF.

This clonotype was found a few times. The chain has TRBV18 and TRBJ2-2; D is uncertain. Deletions cut 2 bases from V and 4 bases from J, with 8 bases between. There are 14 residues in the CDR3. Germline V lookup: CDR1 KGHSH, CDR2 LQKENI. CDR3 protein: CASSPESPTGELFF. The CDR3 nucleotides are TGTGCCAGCTCACCAGAGTCCCCCACCGGGGAGCTGTTTTTT.

This clonotype was seen a handful of times. V usage is TRBV15 and J usage is TRBJ1-5; TRBD1 matches at 7 bases. The CDR3 runs 17 residues. Trimming removed 5 bases from V and 3 bases from J; junction bases left unmatched: 13. The germline V gene encodes CDR1 LNHNV and CDR2 YYDKDF (reference sequence). CDR3 loop: CATSPRALQGHNQPQHF. The CDR3 nucleotides read TGTGCCACCAGCCCACGTGCATTACAGGGGCACAATCAGCCCCAGCATTTT.

V gene TRBV28 combines with J gene TRBJ2-7; D gene uncertain. Germline assignment: CDR1 MDHEN and CDR2 SYDVKM. The germline V and J ends were trimmed by 6 bases and 6 bases, with 12 bases remaining between them. CDR3 length equals 12 residues. Written as DNA, the CDR3 is TGTGCCAGCAGCTCTCACATAGGCGAGCAGTACTTC. It is translated as CASSSHIGEQYF.

V usage is TRBV20-1 and J usage is TRBJ2-7; possibly TRBD1 or TRBD2 for D (5 bases each). There are 14 residues in the CDR3. Trimming removed 3 bases at V and 0 bases at J, with 12 bases between. Germline V CDR1 and CDR2: DFQATT, SNEGSKA (reference sequence). The CDR3 DNA reads as TGCAGTGCTAGTAAGGGGAGTTACTCCTACGAGCAGTACTTC. This codes for CSASKGSYSYEQYF.

This clonotype was detected ten times or more. The chain uses TRBV7-2 and TRBJ2-1, with D unresolved. The CDR3 loop spans 15 amino acids. Trimming pared 1 base from V and 10 bases from J, leaving 17 bases between. From germline, CDR1 is SGHTA and CDR2 FQGNSA. This CDR3 reads CASSLVSLGLREQFF. The CDR3 DNA reads as TGTGCCAGCAGCTTAGTGTCCCTTGGTCTACGGGAGCAGTTCTTC. Full variable domain (remainder filled in from reference TRBV7-2 and TRBJ2-1): GAGVSQSPSNKVTEKGKDVELRCDPISGHTALYWYRQSLGQGLEFLIYFQGNSAPDKSGLPSDRFSAERTGGSVSTLTIQRTQQEDSAVYLCASSLVSLGLREQFFGPGTRLTVL.

This clonotype was seen a handful of times. The gene calls are TRBV9 and TRBJ2-2, with 12 nucleotides matching TRBD2. The CDR3 has 16 amino acids. Trimming took 4 bases from V and 5 from J; bases not matched to a gene: 6. From germline, CDR1 is SGDLS and CDR2 YYNGEE. CDR3 in amino acids: CASSNSSGRETGELFF. The CDR3 bases are TGTGCCAGCAGCAACTCTAGCGGGAGGGAAACCGGGGAGCTGTTTTTT.

This clonotype was detected only a few times. V is TRBV20-1 and J is TRBJ2-3; D may be TRBD2 (6 bases). The V gene lost 5 bases and the J gene lost 2 bases, with 20 bases spanning the gap. CDR3 size: 16 residues. Germline assignment: CDR1 DFQATT and CDR2 SNEGSKA (reference sequence). CDR3 amino acids: CSAFGGPPGNTDTQYF. The CDR3 coding sequence is TGCAGTGCTTTCGGGGGTCCCCCCGGGAACACAGATACGCAGTATTTT.

This clonotype was recorded many times. The rearrangement joins TRBV28 to TRBJ2-3; 9 bases map to TRBD2. The junction had 6 bases not matched to a gene; V was cut back by 2 bases and J by 3 bases. Germline values: CDR1 MDHEN, CDR2 SYDVKM. CDR3 length equals 16 residues. The CDR3 sequence: CASSLVAGDGTDTQYF. For the CDR3, the DNA is TGTGCCAGCAGTTTAGTAGCGGGAGATGGGACAGATACGCAGTATTTT.

V is TRBV2 and J is TRBJ1-6; weak D call: TRBD1 (5 bases). CDR1 SNHLY and CDR2 FYNNEI come from the germline V gene. The CDR3 runs to 13 residues. With 6 bases removed from V and 10 bases from J, the gap between germline ends came to 13 bases. In DNA form, the CDR3 reads TGTGCCAGCAGGGGGACCGTGGGCTCACCCCTCCACTTT. Its translation is CASRGTVGSPLHF.

This clonotype turned up a few times. The V and J genes are TRBV2 and TRBJ2-1, with D possibly called TRBD1 or TRBD2 (6 bases each). Germline V gives CDR1 SNHLY, CDR2 FYNNEI. The V end was cut by 5 bases, the J end by 3 bases, with 14 bases between. The CDR3 runs to 15 residues. The CDR3, as DNA: TGTGCCAGCAGTAAAGGGGGGATTCTCTACAATGAGCAGTTCTTC. It translates to CASSKGGILYNEQFF. The variable domain in full, with the rest retrieved from reference TRBV2 and TRBJ2-1, is EPEVTQTPSHQVTQMGQEVILRCVPISNHLYFYWYRQILGQKVEFLVSFYNNEISEKSEIFDDQFSVERPDGSNFTLKIRSTKLEDSAMYFCASSKGGILYNEQFFGPGTRLTVL.

This clonotype was observed many times. V usage is TRBV10-2 and J usage is TRBJ2-7; maybe TRBD2 (5 bases). Germline V gene data show CDR1 as WSHSY and CDR2 as SAAADI. V was cut by 7 bases and J by 7 bases, with 8 bases left in between. CDR3 size: 10 residues. In DNA, the CDR3 is TGCGCCAGCATGCGAGGGGAGCAGTACTTC. Protein product: CASMRGEQYF.

There are many counts of this clonotype. The chain uses TRBV29-1 and TRBJ2-7; weak D call: TRBD2 (5 bases). The CDR3 runs to 12 residues. The V gene's germline CDR1 is SQVTM and CDR2 ANQGSEA. Trimming pared 6 bases from V and 0 bases from J, leaving 9 bases between. The chain's CDR3 is CSVSRDSYEQYF. The CDR3 coding sequence is TGCAGCGTCTCTCGGGACTCCTACGAGCAGTACTTC.

This clonotype was observed a few times. The chain links TRBV12-3 or TRBV12-4 to TRBJ1-2, with TRBD1 identical over 11 bases. The V and J ends lost 4 bases and 3 bases, in that order; junction bases with no gene match: 16. The CDR3 has 19 residues. The CDR3 region is CASSSDQGQGGFTDYGYTF. The CDR3 region has the DNA TGTGCCAGCAGTTCCGACCAGGGACAGGGGGGATTCACGGACTATGGCTACACCTTC.

The chain combines TRBV19 with TRBJ2-3; no firm D call. V was trimmed by 4 bases and J by 5 bases, leaving 10 bases between them. The CDR3 totals 13 residues. Germline CDR1 is LNHDA and CDR2 is SQIVND (reference sequence). The CDR3 DNA reads TGTGCCAGTAGTAGGGGTCATAAAGATACGCAGTATTTT. Protein: CASSRGHKDTQYF.

V gene TRBV11-3 combines with J gene TRBJ2-7; the D gene is possibly TRBD2 (6 bases). The CDR3 spans 14 residues. V was trimmed by 7 bases and J by 3 bases, leaving 16 bases between them. The germline V gene has CDR1 SGHNT and CDR2 YENEEA. The CDR3 DNA reads as TGTGCCAGCACCCATCCCGGGAGCCACTACGAGCAGTACTTC. Translated, it gives CASTHPGSHYEQYF.

This clonotype was detected ten times or more. V is TRBV6-2 or TRBV6-3 and J is TRBJ2-7; D remains ambiguous. This CDR3 has 12 residues. The germline gives CDR1 MNHEY, CDR2 SVGEGT. Trimming shortened V by 2 bases and J by 5 bases, and 7 bases separated the two germline ends. The CDR3 DNA sequence: TGTGCCAGCAGTTACCCCCCGGACGAGCAGTACTTC. This encodes CASSYPPDEQYF.

The sample holds a few counts of this clonotype. The gene calls are TRBV6-2 or TRBV6-3 and TRBJ2-5; weak D call: TRBD2 (5 bases). Germline assignment: CDR1 MNHEY and CDR2 SVGEGT. The CDR3 sequence is 14 residues long. Trimming left V 0 bases short and J 3 bases short, with 8 bases between. As DNA, the CDR3 is TGTGCCAGCAGTTACTCGACGGGGAAAGAGACCCAGTACTTC. Protein sequence: CASSYSTGKETQYF.

This clonotype has only a few counts. The gene calls are TRBV19 and TRBJ1-4; tentatively, D is TRBD1 (5 bases). Trimming removed 4 bases from V and 6 bases from J, with 9 bases in between. This CDR3 spans 13 amino acids. Germline V lookup: CDR1 LNHDA, CDR2 SQIVND (reference sequence). CDR3 amino acids: CASSRGVHEKLFF. In nucleotides, the CDR3 is TGTGCCAGTAGTAGGGGGGTGCATGAAAAACTGTTTTTT.

Ten or more counts support this clonotype. The V and J genes are TRBV12-3 or TRBV12-4 and TRBJ1-6; D gene uncertain. V was clipped by 6 bases and J by 10 bases, with 13 bases between them. CDR3 size: 13 residues. CDR3 sequence: CASSPREFSPLHF. CDR3 DNA sequence: TGTGCCAGCAGCCCGCGAGAGTTCTCACCCCTCCACTTT.